This TCR beta chain was identified during a study of shared clonotypes between healthy human individuals. Method: immunoSEQ multiplex PCR; TCRdb's copy keeps in-frame clones and lacks some. Counted here are roughly 300,000 clones, less than 85% occurring once; the ten biggest clones make up more than 9%. J lost 2 bases, V lost 4 bases, and 4 bases had no gene match. CDR1 is MNHNS and CDR2 is SASEGT in the germline V gene. The CDR3 is made up of 15 amino acids. The chain combines TRBV6-1 with TRBJ2-7, with TRBD2 matching over 11 bases. The receptor's source is a man aged 25-45 years in good health. Sequenced: memory CD4+ T cells sorted from blood. Subset: CD45RA-negative fraction. The CDR3 sequence: CASSGLAGGAYEQYF. The CDR3 region has the DNA TGTGCCAGCAGTGGTCTAGCGGGAGGCGCCTACGAGCAGTACTTC.